Below, 3 T cell receptor delta chains from the same sample are listed, as sequenced in a study of γδ T cells in repeated Plasmodium falciparum infection. TCRdb processed the multiplex PCR reads again with the CATT caller. The table records 93,000 or so delta-chain clones, approximately 1% of them present only once. Bulk repertoires came from Vgamma9/Vdelta2+ or Vdelta2-negative gammadelta T cells flow-sorted from PBMC. Material for sequencing was gamma-delta T cells from blood. The source is a pool of human donors (malaria-infected and uninfected, not separated).

As to this clone: TCRdb's protein, taken from a much larger clone, differs from this DNA's translation at residue 5, likely owing to a read error; the protein displayed comes from the DNA. The chain couples TRDV1 to TRDJ1; D is ambiguous. The CDR3 runs 13 residues. The germline V gene has CDR1 TSWWSYY and CDR2 QGS. Trimming removed 4 bases at V and 0 bases at J, with 6 bases between. The CDR3 region is CALGGAYTDKLIF. CDR3 bases: TGTGCTCTTGGGGGAGCCTACACCGATAAACTCATCTTT.

On this clone itself: The translation of this DNA and the TCRdb protein of a much larger clone differ at residue 11, probably owing to a read error; the protein shown here is translated from the DNA. This chain connects TRDV1 to TRDJ1, with 7 bases that match TRDD3. In the absence of a J gene in TCRdb, the DNA was matched to germline to assign it here. The CDR3 is made up of 19 amino acids. The ends lost 1 base at V and 0 bases at J; junction bases unmatched: 14. Germline-derived CDR1 and CDR2 are TSWWSYY and QGS. The CDR3 bases are TGTGCTCTTGGGGAACCCAAACACCTGGGGGGTGGGAACACCGATAAACTCATCTTT. It yields the protein CALGEPKHLGGGNTDKLIF.

Of note for this clone: A far larger clone is one nucleotide away, so this likely arose from a read error. Called V gene: TRDV1; the J gene was not called; TRDD3, the D gene given by the table, was not confirmed from the DNA. Per germline, CDR1 TSWWSYY and CDR2 QGS. This CDR3 has 19 residues. This CDR3 is CALGNWSRVLEGNTDKLIF. DNA for the CDR3: TGTGCTCTTGGGAACTGGAGCCGCGTACTGGAGGGGAACACCGATAAACTCATTTTT.